These 15 T cell receptor beta chains were all obtained from the same sample, sequenced in a study of vaccination and CD4 T cells after COVID-19. Treatment meaning: approximately 10-day PBMC culture with coronavirus spike peptide pools or control peptides (ViraFEST assay). Sequencing of DNA taken from cultured CD4+ T cells relied on the Oncomine TCR Beta short-read assay. MiXCR was run by TCRdb on the PCR reads, yielding one entry per CDR3 protein. The sample yields about 21,000 distinct CDR3 sequences, roughly half seen once. The antigens of these receptors remain unknown. Sequencing was done on a sample of CD4+ T cells from blood, cultured in vitro. The receptor source for this set is a human donor who had recovered from COVID-19.

Only a few counts were recorded for this clonotype. This sequence joins TRBV7-2 and TRBJ2-2; 9 positions agree with TRBD2. After removal of 0 bases from V and 5 bases from J, the junction contained 4 bases not matched to a gene. The length of the CDR3 is 16 residues. Looked up from germline, CDR1 is SGHTA and CDR2 is FQGNSA. CDR3 amino acids: CASSLAGGGATGELFF. The CDR3 bases are TGTGCCAGCAGCTTAGCCGGCGGGGGGGCAACCGGGGAGCTGTTTTTT.

The sample holds a few counts of this clonotype. V is TRBV15 and J is TRBJ1-1, with D unclear. Germline V CDR1 and CDR2: LNHNV, YYDKDF (reference sequence). This CDR3 is 15 amino acids long. V was trimmed by 3 bases and J by 1 base, leaving 12 bases between them. CDR3 nucleotide sequence: TGTGCCACCAGCAGGACGGGTCTTTCGAACACTGAAGCTTTCTTT. This gives the protein CATSRTGLSNTEAFF.

The CDR3 spells CASRPQQGLGGYTF. In DNA form, the CDR3 reads TGTGCCAGCAGGCCTCAACAGGGTTTAGGTGGCTACACCTTC. This chain joins TRBV6-1 and TRBJ1-2; the D gene is possibly TRBD1 (6 bases). The length of the CDR3 is 14 residues. V lost 6 bases and J lost 7, with 18 bases in between. Germline-derived CDR1 and CDR2 are MNHNS and SASEGT.

V gene TRBV20-1 combines with J gene TRBJ1-2; D remains unclear. The germline CDR1 and CDR2 sequences are DFQATT and SNEGSKA (reference sequence). V was trimmed by 0 bases and J by 0 bases, leaving 11 bases between them. The CDR3 sequence is 15 residues long. The CDR3 protein is CSARDPIRANYGYTF. In DNA, the CDR3 is TGCAGTGCTAGAGACCCGATCCGGGCTAACTATGGCTACACCTTC.

The rearrangement links TRBV20-1 to TRBJ2-1; D is unresolved. This CDR3 has 12 residues. V shed 3 bases and J shed 0 bases, with 3 bases lying between them. CDR1 is DFQATT and CDR2 is SNEGSKA in the germline V gene (reference sequence). DNA for the CDR3: TGCAGTGCTAGCGACTCCTACAATGAGCAGTTCTTC. Translating it yields CSASDSYNEQFF.

The V gene is TRBV20-1, the J gene TRBJ1-5, with 8 bases that match TRBD1. This CDR3 is built from 15 residues. V shed 1 base and J 2 bases; nucleotides not matched to a gene: 4. Germline lookup yields CDR1 DFQATT and CDR2 SNEGSKA (reference sequence). In DNA form, the CDR3 reads TGCAGTGCTAGAGTCCCGGGACAGGGCAATCAGCCCCAGCATTTT. Translating gives CSARVPGQGNQPQHF.

This clonotype was detected only once. This chain connects TRBV2 to TRBJ2-1; 14 positions agree with TRBD2. This CDR3 is 17 amino acids long. V was clipped by 6 bases and J by 1 base; unmatched bases: 5. Germline V gene sequence: CDR1 SNHLY, CDR2 FYNNEI. CDR3 bases: TGTGCCAGCAGGGGACTAGCGGGGGTGGGTTCCTACAATGAGCAGTTCTTC. Its translation is CASRGLAGVGSYNEQFF.

The gene calls are TRBV12-3 or TRBV12-4 and TRBJ1-5; the match to TRBD1 covers 7 bases. V shed 5 bases and J 6 bases; nucleotides not matched to a gene: 7. CDR3 length equals 14 residues. DNA of the CDR3: TGTGCCAGCAGTCGGACAGGAAGGGGTCAGCCCCAGCATTTT. Amino acid sequence: CASSRTGRGQPQHF.

The chain carries TRBV5-1 and TRBJ2-7, with D unclear. Between the trimmed V and J ends, which lost 4 bases and 1 base, there was a span of 3 bases. This CDR3 spans 11 amino acids. The V gene's germline CDR1 is SGHRS and CDR2 YFSETQ. This CDR3 reads CASSPSYEQYF. CDR3 bases: TGCGCCAGCAGCCCTTCCTACGAGCAGTACTTC.

The V and J genes are TRBV27 and TRBJ2-6, with unresolved D. Trimming removed 8 bases from V and 0 bases from J, with 8 bases in between. Germline V gene sequence: CDR1 MNHEY, CDR2 SMNVEV (reference sequence). The CDR3 loop spans 14 amino acids. The CDR3 here is CASQTSSGANVLTF. CDR3 nucleotides: TGTGCCAGCCAAACCAGCTCTGGGGCCAACGTCCTGACTTTC.

This rearrangement joins TRBV6-1 to TRBJ1-6; 10 positions agree with TRBD1. CDR3 size: 16 residues. CDR1 and CDR2 from the germline V gene are MNHNS and SASEGT. The ends lost 1 base at V and 10 bases at J; junction bases unmatched: 7. CDR3 protein: CASSEGQGALGSPLHF. DNA for the CDR3: TGTGCCAGCAGTGAAGGACAGGGGGCTCTTGGATCACCCCTCCACTTT.

V gene TRBV7-3 combines with J gene TRBJ2-1; perhaps TRBD2 as D (6 bases). The ends were cut back, 5 bases at V and 6 bases at J, with 17 bases in the middle. The V gene's germline CDR1 is SGHTA and CDR2 FQGTGA. The CDR3 is made up of 15 amino acids. The CDR3 spells CASSHGAGRINEQFF. The CDR3 nucleotides read TGTGCCAGCAGCCACGGAGCGGGCAGGATCAATGAGCAGTTCTTC.

This chain links TRBV29-1 with TRBJ1-3; D might be TRBD1 (6 bases). The CDR3 covers 14 residues. Trimming took 7 bases from V and 3 from J, leaving 16 bases between them. In germline, CDR1 is SQVTM, CDR2 ANQGSEA. CDR3: CSAKDSLSGNTIYF. The DNA for the CDR3 is TGCAGCGCTAAGGACAGTCTCAGTGGAAACACCATATATTTT.

The chain links TRBV6-1 to TRBJ1-1; D uncertain. Trimming cost V 3 bases and J 0 bases, with 8 bases left between them. Germline CDR1 reads MNHNS; CDR2 reads SASEGT. The CDR3 has 14 residues. CDR3 sequence (DNA): TGTGCCAGCAGTGAGGATGGTCTGAACACTGAAGCTTTCTTT. Its translation: CASSEDGLNTEAFF.

This sequence joins TRBV6-5 and TRBJ1-5; 8 nucleotides align to TRBD1. Germline CDR1 and CDR2: MNHEY and SVGAGI. V shed 0 bases, J shed 7 bases, and the junction held 5 bases outside the gene matches. The CDR3 runs 15 residues. CDR3 nucleotide sequence: TGTGCCAGCAGTTACTCACCCACAGGGGGACAGCCCCAGCATTTT. The encoded protein is CASSYSPTGGQPQHF.